What follows describes a single T cell receptor (beta chain). The germline gives CDR1 MNHNS, CDR2 SASEGT. The V and J ends lost 5 bases and 3 bases respectively, with 12 bases between them. CDR3 length: 14 amino acids. This entry is derived from a study of cytomegalovirus exposure and HLA in healthy donors. Sequenced by immunoSEQ multiplex PCR; TCRdb stores in-frame clones only, minus some. The profile shows about 250,000 clones, roughly 90% of them singletons. This clonotype was sampled from a man between 18 and 35 years old in good health and CMV-seropositive. The V and J genes are TRBV6-1 and TRBJ2-3; maybe TRBD2 (6 bases). The sequencing sample was made of PBMCs. The CDR3 DNA reads TGTGCCAGCAGTATAGCGGAAGAGACAGATACGCAGTATTTT. Translation gives CASSIAEETDTQYF.